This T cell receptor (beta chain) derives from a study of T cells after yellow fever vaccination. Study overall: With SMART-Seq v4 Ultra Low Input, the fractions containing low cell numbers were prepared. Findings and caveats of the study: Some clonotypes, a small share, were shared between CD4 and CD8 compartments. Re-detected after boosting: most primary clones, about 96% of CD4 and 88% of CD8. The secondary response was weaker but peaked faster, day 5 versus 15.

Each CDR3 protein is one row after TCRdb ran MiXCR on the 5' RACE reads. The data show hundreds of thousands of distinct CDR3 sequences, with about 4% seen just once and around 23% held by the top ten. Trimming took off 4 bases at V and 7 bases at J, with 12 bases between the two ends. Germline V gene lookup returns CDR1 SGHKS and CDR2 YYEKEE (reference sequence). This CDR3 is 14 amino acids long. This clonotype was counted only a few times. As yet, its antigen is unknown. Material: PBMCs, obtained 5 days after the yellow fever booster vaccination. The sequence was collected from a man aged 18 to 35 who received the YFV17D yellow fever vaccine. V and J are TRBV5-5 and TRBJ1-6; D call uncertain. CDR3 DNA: TGTGCCAGCAGCCTAGAGTCGATCAATTCACCCCTCCACTTT. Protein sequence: CASSLESINSPLHF. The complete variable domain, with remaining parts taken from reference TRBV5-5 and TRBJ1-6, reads DAGVTQSPTHLIKTRGQQVTLRCSPISGHKSVSWYQQVLGQGPQFIFQYYEKEERGRGNFPDRFSARQFPNYSSELNVNALLLGDSALYLCASSLESINSPLHFGNGTRLTVT.